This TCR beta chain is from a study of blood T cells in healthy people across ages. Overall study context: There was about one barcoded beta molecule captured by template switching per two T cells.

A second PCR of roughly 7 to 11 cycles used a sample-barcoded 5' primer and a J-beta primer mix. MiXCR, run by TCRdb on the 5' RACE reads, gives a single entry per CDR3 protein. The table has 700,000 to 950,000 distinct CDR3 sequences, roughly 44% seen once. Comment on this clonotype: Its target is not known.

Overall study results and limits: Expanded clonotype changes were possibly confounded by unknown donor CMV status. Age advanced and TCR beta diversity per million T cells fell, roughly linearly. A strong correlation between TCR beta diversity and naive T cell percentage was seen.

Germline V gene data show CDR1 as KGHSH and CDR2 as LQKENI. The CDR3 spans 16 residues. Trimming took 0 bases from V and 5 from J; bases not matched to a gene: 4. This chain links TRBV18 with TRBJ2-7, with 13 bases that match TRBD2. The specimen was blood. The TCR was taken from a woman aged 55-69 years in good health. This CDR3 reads CASSPPTSGRIHEQYF. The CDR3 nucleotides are TGTGCCAGCTCACCACCGACTAGCGGGAGGATCCACGAGCAGTACTTC.